The next 8 T cell receptor beta chains were all read from a single sample in a study of CD8 T cells in ankylosing spondylitis. No antigen has been assigned to these receptors. Findings and caveats of the study: For ankylosing spondylitis blood, a TCR beta motif of eight or nine highly homologous variants appeared characteristic.

Using its own MiXCR run on the 5' RACE reads, TCRdb lists one record per CDR3 protein. The sample yields 450,000 to 550,000 distinct CDR3 sequences, about 5.7% seen once. Material: blood, either unsorted or a sorted T cell fraction (not recorded which). These receptors originate from a male donor with ankylosing spondylitis.

The chain employs TRBV12-3 or TRBV12-4 and TRBJ2-6, with TRBD1 identical over 7 bases. V lost 5 bases to trimming and J lost 4 bases; unmatched junction nucleotides: 20. The CDR3 is made up of 20 amino acids. The CDR3 is CASSRRRQGLLPGGANVLTF. CDR3 DNA sequence: TGTGCCAGCAGTCGACGCCGACAGGGTTTACTCCCTGGCGGGGCCAACGTCCTGACTTTC.

This clonotype was counted at least ten times. The chain recombines TRBV4-2 with TRBJ2-7, with 9 bases aligning to TRBD2. This CDR3 has 16 residues. Germline CDR1 reads LGHNA; CDR2 reads YNFKEQ. After removal of 0 bases from V and 2 bases from J, the junction contained 5 bases not matched to a gene. CDR3 sequence reads: CASSQEGLAGTYEQYF. The CDR3 region has the DNA TGTGCCAGCAGCCAAGAGGGCCTAGCGGGAACCTACGAGCAGTACTTC.

This clonotype has at least ten counts. The V call is TRBV4-3, the J call TRBJ2-7; 10 bases are shared with TRBD2. This CDR3 comprises 17 residues. The V gene's germline CDR1 is LGHNA and CDR2 YSLEER. The V gene end was trimmed by 0 bases and the J gene end by 2 bases; junction bases not matched to a gene: 7. The CDR3 protein is CASSQDSLAGEAYEQYF. CDR3 DNA: TGCGCCAGCAGCCAAGACTCCCTAGCGGGGGAAGCCTACGAGCAGTACTTC.

This clonotype was counted many times. The chain links TRBV4-1 to TRBJ1-2; 8 bases align to TRBD1. Germline loops: CDR1 MGHRA, CDR2 YSYEKL. Trimming took 1 base from V and 7 from J; bases not matched to a gene: 14. The CDR3 is made up of 17 amino acids. The DNA of the CDR3 is TGCGCCAGCAGCCAAGTACCAGGGGGCGGCAGTGCTGGTGGCTACACCTTC. Translating it yields CASSQVPGGGSAGGYTF.

This clonotype was seen ten or more times. The chain uses TRBV5-1 and TRBJ2-1; tentatively, D is TRBD2 (6 bases). The CDR3 runs 14 residues. Trimming left V 2 bases short and J 9 bases short, with 15 bases between. Germline CDR1 reads SGHRS; CDR2 reads YFSETQ. CDR3 in DNA: TGCGCCAGCAGCTTTATCACGGGGGAAACTGAGCAGTTCTTC. It translates to CASSFITGETEQFF. The full variable domain, its missing parts supplied by reference TRBV5-1 and TRBJ2-1, is KAGVTQTPRYLIKTRGQQVTLSCSPISGHRSVSWYQQTPGQGLQFLFEYFSETQRNKGNFPGRFSGRQFSNSRSEMNVSTLELGDSALYLCASSFITGETEQFFGPGTRLTVL.

This clonotype was detected many times. The chain uses TRBV5-6 and TRBJ1-6; D is undetermined. Trimming stripped 4 bases from V and 14 bases from J, with 13 bases between. This CDR3 has 12 amino acids. CDR1 and CDR2 from the germline V gene are SGHDT and YYEEEE. The CDR3 reads CASSLGAATLHF. The CDR3 DNA is TGTGCCAGCAGCCTAGGTGCAGCCACCCTCCACTTT.

This clonotype was detected many times. The rearrangement uses TRBV24-1 and TRBJ2-3; 9 bases match TRBD2. In germline, CDR1 is KGHDR, CDR2 SFDVKD. The V segment lost 5 bases and the J segment 3 bases; nucleotides outside the gene matches: 8. The CDR3 is 16 residues long. CDR3 sequence: CATSVGRGGLTDTQYF. Here the CDR3 DNA reads TGTGCCACCAGTGTGGGGCGGGGGGGTTTAACAGATACGCAGTATTTT.

In its sample, this clonotype was seen many times. The chain uses TRBV6-2 or TRBV6-3 and TRBJ1-5; no reliable D call. Germline V gene data show CDR1 as MNHEY and CDR2 as SVGEGT. The CDR3 contains 13 residues. V was clipped by 6 bases and J by 12 bases, with 18 bases between them. Here the CDR3 reads CASRAGSSSLQHF. CDR3 bases: TGTGCCAGCAGGGCAGGTTCTTCAAGTCTCCAGCATTTT.